This TCR beta chain was found in a study of blood T cell repertoires in COVID-19. Study-level information: COVID-19 samples from acute and convalescent phases originated in the United States, Italy and Spain.

The assay was immunoSEQ multiplex PCR, and TCRdb's table has in-frame clones only and misses some. Among some 64,000 clones, approximately 81% were seen once, and the ten largest hold around 16%. Patients at the Seattle site were enrolled during active infection and followed longitudinally. This TCR derives from a man aged 60-69 years with COVID-19, enrolled during active disease. The specimen sequenced was peripheral blood.

The CDR3 is CASSYGGQYSYEQYF. Here the CDR3 DNA reads TGTGCCAGCAGTTACGGGGGACAGTACTCCTACGAGCAGTACTTC. The V gene is TRBV6-6, the J gene TRBJ2-7, with 7 bases lining up with TRBD1. V gave up 2 bases and J gave up 0 bases; unmatched junction bases: 4. Germline V gene lookup returns CDR1 MNHNY and CDR2 SVGAGI (reference sequence). The CDR3 has 15 residues.